This T cell receptor beta chain comes out of a study of blood T cells in healthy people across ages. With a J-beta primer mix and a sample-barcoded 5' primer, a second PCR ran about 7 to 12 cycles. TCRdb passed the 5' RACE reads through MiXCR, listing each CDR3 protein once. The table shows about 1,500,000 distinct CDR3 sequences, with 28% occurring only once. Germline trimming cut 7 bases from V and 6 bases from J; bases unmatched to any gene: 5. The germline gives CDR1 MNHEY, CDR2 SVGAGI. This CDR3 contains 13 residues. This clonotype was counted only a few times. The sequenced material came from blood. The sequence was collected from a woman in her thirties in good health. V is TRBV6-5 and J is TRBJ2-1, with 8 positions matching TRBD1. Written as DNA, the CDR3 is TGTGCCAGCAACCTACAGGGGGTCAATGAGCAGTTCTTC. This gives the protein CASNLQGVNEQFF.